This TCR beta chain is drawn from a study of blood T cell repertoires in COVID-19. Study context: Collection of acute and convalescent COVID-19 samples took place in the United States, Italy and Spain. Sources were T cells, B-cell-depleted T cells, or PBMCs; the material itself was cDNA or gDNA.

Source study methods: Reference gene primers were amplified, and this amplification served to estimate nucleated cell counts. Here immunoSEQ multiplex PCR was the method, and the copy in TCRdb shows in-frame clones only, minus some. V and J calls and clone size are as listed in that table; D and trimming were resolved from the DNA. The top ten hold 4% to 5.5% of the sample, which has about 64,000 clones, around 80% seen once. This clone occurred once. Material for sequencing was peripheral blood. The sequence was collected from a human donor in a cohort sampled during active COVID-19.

DNA for the CDR3: TGCGCCACCACCCGGACAGTCTATACGGATGAGCAGTTCTTC. Translating it yields CATTRTVYTDEQFF. The chain carries TRBV10-2 and TRBJ2-1; possible D gene TRBD1, 6 bases. V lost 10 bases and J 8 bases, leaving 21 bases between the germline ends. The CDR3 loop spans 14 amino acids. Germline-derived CDR1 and CDR2 are WSHSY and SAAADI.